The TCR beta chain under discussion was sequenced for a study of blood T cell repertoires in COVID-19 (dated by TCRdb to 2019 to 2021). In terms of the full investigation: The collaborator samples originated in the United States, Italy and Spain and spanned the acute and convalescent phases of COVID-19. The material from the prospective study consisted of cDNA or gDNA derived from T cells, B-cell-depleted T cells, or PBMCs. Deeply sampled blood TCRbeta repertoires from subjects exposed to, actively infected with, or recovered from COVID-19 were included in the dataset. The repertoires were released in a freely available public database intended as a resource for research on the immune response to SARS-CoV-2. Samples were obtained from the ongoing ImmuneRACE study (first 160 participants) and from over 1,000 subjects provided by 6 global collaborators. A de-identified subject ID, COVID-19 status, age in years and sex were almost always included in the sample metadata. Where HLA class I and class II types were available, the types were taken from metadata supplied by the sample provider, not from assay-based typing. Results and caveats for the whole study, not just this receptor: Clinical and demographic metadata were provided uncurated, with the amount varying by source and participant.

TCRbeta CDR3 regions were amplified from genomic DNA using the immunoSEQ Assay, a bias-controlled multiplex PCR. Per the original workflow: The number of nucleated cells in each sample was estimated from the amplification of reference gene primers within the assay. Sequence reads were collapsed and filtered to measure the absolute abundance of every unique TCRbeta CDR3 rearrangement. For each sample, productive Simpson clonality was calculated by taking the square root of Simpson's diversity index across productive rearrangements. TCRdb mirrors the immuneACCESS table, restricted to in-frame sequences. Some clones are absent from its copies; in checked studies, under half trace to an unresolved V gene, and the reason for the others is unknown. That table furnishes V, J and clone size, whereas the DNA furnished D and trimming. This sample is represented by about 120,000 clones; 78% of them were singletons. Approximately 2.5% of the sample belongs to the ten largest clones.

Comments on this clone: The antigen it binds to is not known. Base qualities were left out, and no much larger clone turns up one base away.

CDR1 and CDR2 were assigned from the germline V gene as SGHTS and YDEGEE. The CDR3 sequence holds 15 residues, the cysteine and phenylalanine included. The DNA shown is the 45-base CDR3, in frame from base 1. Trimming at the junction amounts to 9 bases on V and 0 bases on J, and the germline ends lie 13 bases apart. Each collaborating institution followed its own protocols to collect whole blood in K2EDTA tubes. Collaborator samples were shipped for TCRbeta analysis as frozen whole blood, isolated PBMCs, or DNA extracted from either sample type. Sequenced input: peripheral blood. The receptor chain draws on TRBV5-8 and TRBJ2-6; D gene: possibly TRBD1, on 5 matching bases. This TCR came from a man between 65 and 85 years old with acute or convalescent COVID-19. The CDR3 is CATSRGHSGANVLTF. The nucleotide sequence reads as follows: TGTGCCACTAGTCGAGGACACTCTGGGGCCAACGTCCTGACTTTC.